Detailed here is one TCR beta chain. No cognate antigen has been identified for it. Per-nucleotide qualities are absent, and no much larger clonotype sits a single base away. TCRbeta CDR3 regions were amplified from genomic DNA by means of the immunoSEQ Assay, a bias-controlled multiplex PCR. As for how the authors treated the data: The number of nucleated cells in each sample was estimated by amplification of reference gene primers within the assay. To quantify the absolute abundance of each unique TCRbeta CDR3 rearrangement, sequence reads were collapsed and filtered. For each sample, productive Simpson clonality was calculated as the square root of Simpson's diversity index across productive rearrangements. Imported from immuneACCESS, the table was reduced by TCRdb to in-frame sequences with V and J called. These copies leave out some clones; in studies compared against another copy, an unresolved V gene accounts for under half, and the cause of the remainder is not known. V, J and clone size are those of that table, while D and trimming were read from the DNA. The sample table holds approximately 200,000 clones, of which 86% were seen once. Roughly 4.5% of the sample goes to the ten largest clones.

This sample was taken from a study of blood T cell repertoires in COVID-19 (dated by TCRdb to the early 2020s). Turning to the overall study: Samples from collaborators originated in the United States, Italy and Spain and spanned both the acute and convalescent phases of COVID-19. The prospective study material was composed of cDNA or gDNA derived from T cells, B-cell-depleted T cells, or PBMCs. Deeply sampled blood TCRbeta repertoires from subjects exposed to, actively infected with, or recovered from COVID-19 were included in the dataset. The repertoires were released in a freely available public database intended as a resource for research on the immune response to SARS-CoV-2. The samples were drawn from two sources: the first 160 participants of the ongoing ImmuneRACE study, and 1,200 or so subjects contributed by 6 global collaborators. Nearly every sample came with metadata listing a de-identified subject ID, COVID-19 status, age in years and sex. HLA class I and class II types, where available, came from metadata supplied by the sample provider rather than from assay-based typing.

Overall study results and their limits: The amount of clinical and demographic metadata varied by source and participant and was provided uncurated.

Enrolling through a virtual design, the prospective study's participants ranged in age from roughly 18 to 89 years and lived across more than 20 United States geographic areas. Cohort assignment in the prospective study relied on participant-reported clinical history from a screening survey and a study questionnaire. Exposed participants were defined as having been in contact with someone with a PCR-confirmed or clinician-diagnosed COVID-19 case within 2 weeks of study entry. Each participant in the prospective study had whole blood, serum and a nasopharyngeal or oropharyngeal swab collected by mobile phlebotomists. Participants in the prospective study had the option to provide additional blood draws and questionnaires over an approximately two-month period. Blood samples from the prospective study were shipped frozen or at room temperature prior to DNA extraction. The sample was PBMCs or T cells enriched from blood (not recorded which). This sequence was found in a woman aged 30 to 39 who had been exposed to COVID-19.

The bases read TGTGCCAGCAGTGATTTGGGGGCGGACAAACTGTTTTTT. It translates as CASSDLGADKLFF. The rearrangement joined TRBV2 to TRBJ1-4, and the D gene may be TRBD1, 6 bases matching. Trimming takes 3 bases from V and 11 bases from J, and the germline ends sit 13 bases apart. Counted from cysteine to phenylalanine, this CDR3 has 13 amino acids. CDR3 DNA only is kept here, 39 bases in frame from base 1. The germline V gene sets CDR1 to SNHLY and CDR2 to FYNNEI.